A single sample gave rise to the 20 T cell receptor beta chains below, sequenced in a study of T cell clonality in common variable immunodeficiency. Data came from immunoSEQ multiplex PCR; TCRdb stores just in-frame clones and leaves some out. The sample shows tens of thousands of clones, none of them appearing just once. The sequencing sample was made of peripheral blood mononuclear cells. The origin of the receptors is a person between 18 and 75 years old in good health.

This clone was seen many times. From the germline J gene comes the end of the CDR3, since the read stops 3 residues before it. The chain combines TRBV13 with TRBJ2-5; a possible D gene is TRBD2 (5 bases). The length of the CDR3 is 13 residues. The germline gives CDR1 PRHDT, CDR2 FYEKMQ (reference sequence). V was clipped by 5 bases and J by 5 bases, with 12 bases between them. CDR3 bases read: TGTGCCAGCAGCCGGGGTTTTTGGGAGACC. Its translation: CASSRGFWET. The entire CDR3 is CASSRGFWETQYF.

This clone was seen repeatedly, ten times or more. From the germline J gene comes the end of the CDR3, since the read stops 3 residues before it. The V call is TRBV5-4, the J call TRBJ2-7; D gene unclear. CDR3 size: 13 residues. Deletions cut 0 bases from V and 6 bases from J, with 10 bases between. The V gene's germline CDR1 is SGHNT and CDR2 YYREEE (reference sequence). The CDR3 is CASSLDLDLEQYF. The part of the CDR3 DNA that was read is TGTGCCAGCAGCTTGGATCTAGATCTCGAG.

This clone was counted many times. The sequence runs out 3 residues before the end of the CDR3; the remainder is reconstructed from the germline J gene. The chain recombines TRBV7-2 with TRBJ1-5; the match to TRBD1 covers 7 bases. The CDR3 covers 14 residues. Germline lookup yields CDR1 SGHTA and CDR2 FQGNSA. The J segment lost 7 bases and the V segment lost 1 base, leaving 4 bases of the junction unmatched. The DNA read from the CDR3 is TGTGCCAGCAGCTTAGGCCAGGGGGGCCAGCCC. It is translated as CASSLGQGGQP. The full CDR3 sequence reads CASSLGQGGQPQHF. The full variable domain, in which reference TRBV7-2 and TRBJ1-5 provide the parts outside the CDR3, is GAGVSQSPSNKVTEKGKDVELRCDPISGHTALYWYRQSLGQGLEFLIYFQGNSAPDKSGLPSDRFSAERTGGSVSTLTIQRTQQEDSAVYLCASSLGQGGQPQHFGDGTRLSIL.

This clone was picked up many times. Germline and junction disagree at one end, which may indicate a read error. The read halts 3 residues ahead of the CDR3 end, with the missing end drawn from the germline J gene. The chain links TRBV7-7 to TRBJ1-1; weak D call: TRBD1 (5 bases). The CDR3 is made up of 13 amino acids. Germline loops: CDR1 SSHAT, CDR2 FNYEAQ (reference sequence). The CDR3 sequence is CASSLAQGTEAFF. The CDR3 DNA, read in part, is TGTGCTAGCAGCTTAGCTCAGGGCACTGAA.

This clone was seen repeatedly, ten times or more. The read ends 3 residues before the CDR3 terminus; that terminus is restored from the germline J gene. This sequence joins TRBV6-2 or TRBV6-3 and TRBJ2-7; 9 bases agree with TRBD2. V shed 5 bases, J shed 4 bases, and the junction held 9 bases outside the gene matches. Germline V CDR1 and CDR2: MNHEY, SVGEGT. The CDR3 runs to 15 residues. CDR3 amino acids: CASSPWTSVGYEQYF. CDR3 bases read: TGTGCCAGCAGTCCATGGACTAGCGTTGGTTACGAG.

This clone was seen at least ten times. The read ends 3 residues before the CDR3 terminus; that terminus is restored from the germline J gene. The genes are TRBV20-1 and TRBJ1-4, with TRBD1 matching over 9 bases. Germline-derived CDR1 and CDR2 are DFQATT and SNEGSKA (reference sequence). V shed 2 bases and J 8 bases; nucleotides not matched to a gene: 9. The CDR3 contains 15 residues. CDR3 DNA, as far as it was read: TGCAGTGCTAGAAAAACCGGGACAGGGAGGGAAAAA. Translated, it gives CSARKTGTGREK. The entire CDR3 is CSARKTGTGREKLFF.

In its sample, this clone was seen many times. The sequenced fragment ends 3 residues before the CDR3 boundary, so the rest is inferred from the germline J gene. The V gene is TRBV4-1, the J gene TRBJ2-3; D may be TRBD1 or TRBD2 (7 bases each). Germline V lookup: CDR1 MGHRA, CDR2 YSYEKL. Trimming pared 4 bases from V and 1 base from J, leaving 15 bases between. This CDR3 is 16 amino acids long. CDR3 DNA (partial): TGCGCCAGCAGCCCCCTGGGAGGGACAGGCACAGATACG. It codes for CASSPLGGTGTDT. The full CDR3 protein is CASSPLGGTGTDTQYF.

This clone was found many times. The part of the CDR3 DNA that was read is TGCAGCGTGACAGGGACGACCACCGGGGAG. Protein product: CSVTGTTTGE. The whole CDR3 protein reads CSVTGTTTGELFF. The chain uses TRBV29-1 and TRBJ2-2; 7 positions agree with TRBD1. From the germline J gene comes the end of the CDR3, since the read stops 3 residues before it. This CDR3 has 13 residues. V lost 6 bases to trimming and J lost 4 bases; unmatched junction nucleotides: 5. Germline V gene lookup returns CDR1 SQVTM and CDR2 ANQGSEA.

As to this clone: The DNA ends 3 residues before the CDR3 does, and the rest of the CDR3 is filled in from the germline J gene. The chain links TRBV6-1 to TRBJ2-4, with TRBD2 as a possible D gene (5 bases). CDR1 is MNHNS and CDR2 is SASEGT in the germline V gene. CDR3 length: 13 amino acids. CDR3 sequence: CASSEWASGGQYF. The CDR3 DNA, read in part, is TGTGCCAGCAGTGAATGGGCCTCTGGAGGT.

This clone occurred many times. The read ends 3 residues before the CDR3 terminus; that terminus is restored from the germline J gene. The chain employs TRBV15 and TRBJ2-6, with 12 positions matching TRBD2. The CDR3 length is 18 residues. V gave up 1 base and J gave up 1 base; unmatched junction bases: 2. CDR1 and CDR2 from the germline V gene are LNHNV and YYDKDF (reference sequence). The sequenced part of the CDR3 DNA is TGTGCCACCAGCAGAGTCACTAGCGGGAGGTCTGGGGCCAACGTC. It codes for CATSRVTSGRSGANV. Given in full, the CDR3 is CATSRVTSGRSGANVLTF.

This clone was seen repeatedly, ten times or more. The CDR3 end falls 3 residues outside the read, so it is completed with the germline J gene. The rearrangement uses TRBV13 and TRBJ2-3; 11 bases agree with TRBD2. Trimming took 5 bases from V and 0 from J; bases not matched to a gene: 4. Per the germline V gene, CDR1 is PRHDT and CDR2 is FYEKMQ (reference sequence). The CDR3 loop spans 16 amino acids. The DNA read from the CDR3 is TGTGCCAGCAGCGATAGCGGGAGGGCTAGCACAGATACG. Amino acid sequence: CASSDSGRASTDT. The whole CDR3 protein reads CASSDSGRASTDTQYF.

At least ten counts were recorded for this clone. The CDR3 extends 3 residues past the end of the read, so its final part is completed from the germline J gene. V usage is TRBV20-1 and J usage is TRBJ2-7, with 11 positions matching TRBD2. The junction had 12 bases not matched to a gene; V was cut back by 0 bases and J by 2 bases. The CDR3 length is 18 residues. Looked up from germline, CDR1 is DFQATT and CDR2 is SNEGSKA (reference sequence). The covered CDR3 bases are TGCAGTGCTAGAGAGGCTAGCGGGAGGCCGATAACAACCTACGAG. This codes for CSAREASGRPITTYE. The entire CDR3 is CSAREASGRPITTYEQYF.

The CDR3 loop reads CASSLGQGNSPLHF. The covered CDR3 bases are TGTGCCAGCTCACTTGGACAGGGGAATTCACCC. V usage is TRBV18 and J usage is TRBJ1-6; 9 bases align to TRBD1. The sequenced fragment ends 3 residues before the CDR3 boundary, so the rest is inferred from the germline J gene. CDR3 length: 14 residues. CDR1 KGHSH and CDR2 LQKENI come from the germline V gene. V lost 4 bases to trimming and J lost 7 bases; unmatched junction nucleotides: 2.

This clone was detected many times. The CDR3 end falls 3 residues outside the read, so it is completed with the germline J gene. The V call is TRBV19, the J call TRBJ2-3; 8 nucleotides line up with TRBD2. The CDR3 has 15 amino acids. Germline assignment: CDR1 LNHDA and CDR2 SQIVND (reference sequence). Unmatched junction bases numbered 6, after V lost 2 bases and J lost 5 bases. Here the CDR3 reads CASSIRGRSGDTQYF. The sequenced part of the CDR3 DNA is TGTGCCAGTAGTATACGCGGGAGGTCGGGAGATACG. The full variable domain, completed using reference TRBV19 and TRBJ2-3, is DGGITQSPKYLFRKEGQNVTLSCEQNLNHDAMYWYRQDPGQGLRLIYYSQIVNDFQKGDIAEGYSVSREKKESFPLTVTSAQKNPTAFYLCASSIRGRSGDTQYFGPGTRLTVL.

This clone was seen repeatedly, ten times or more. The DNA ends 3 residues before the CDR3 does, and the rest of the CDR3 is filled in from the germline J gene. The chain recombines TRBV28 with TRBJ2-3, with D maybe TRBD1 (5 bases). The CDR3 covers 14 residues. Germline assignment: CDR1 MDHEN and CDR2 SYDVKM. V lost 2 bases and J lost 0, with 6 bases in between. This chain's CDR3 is CASSLDSSTDTQYF. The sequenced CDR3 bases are TGTGCCAGCAGTTTAGACAGTAGCACAGATACG.

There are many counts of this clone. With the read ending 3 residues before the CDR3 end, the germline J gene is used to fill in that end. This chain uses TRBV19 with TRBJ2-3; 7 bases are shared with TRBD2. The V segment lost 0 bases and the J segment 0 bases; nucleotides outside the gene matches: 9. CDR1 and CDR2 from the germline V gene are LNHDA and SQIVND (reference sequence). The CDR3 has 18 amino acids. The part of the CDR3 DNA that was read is TGTGCCAGTAGTATAGATCTAGGGGCTAGCGGTAGCACAGATACG. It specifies CASSIDLGASGSTDT. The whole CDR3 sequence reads CASSIDLGASGSTDTQYF. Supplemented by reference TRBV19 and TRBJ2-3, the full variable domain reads DGGITQSPKYLFRKEGQNVTLSCEQNLNHDAMYWYRQDPGQGLRLIYYSQIVNDFQKGDIAEGYSVSREKKESFPLTVTSAQKNPTAFYLCASSIDLGASGSTDTQYFGPGTRLTVL.

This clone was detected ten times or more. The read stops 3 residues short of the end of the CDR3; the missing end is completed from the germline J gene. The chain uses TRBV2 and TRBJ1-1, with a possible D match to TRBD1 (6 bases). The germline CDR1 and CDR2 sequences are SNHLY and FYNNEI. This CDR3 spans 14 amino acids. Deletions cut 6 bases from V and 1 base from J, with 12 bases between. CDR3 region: CASSGQSTNTEAFF. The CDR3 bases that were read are TGTGCCAGCAGCGGACAGTCAACGAACACTGAA.

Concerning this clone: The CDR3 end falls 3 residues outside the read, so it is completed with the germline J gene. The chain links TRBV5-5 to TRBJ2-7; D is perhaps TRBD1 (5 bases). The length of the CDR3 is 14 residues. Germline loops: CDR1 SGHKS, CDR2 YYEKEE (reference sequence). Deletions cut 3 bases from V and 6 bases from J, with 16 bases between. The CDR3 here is CASSSWGYPPEQYF. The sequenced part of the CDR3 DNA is TGTGCCAGCAGCTCTTGGGGCTACCCACCCGAG.

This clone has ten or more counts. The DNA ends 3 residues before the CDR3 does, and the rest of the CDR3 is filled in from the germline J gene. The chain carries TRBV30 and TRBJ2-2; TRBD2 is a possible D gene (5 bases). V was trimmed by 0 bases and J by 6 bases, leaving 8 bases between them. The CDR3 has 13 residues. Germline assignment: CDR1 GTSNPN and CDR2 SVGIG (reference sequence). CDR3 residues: CAWSVLGSGELFF. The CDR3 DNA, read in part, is TGTGCCTGGAGTGTACTAGGGTCCGGGGAG.

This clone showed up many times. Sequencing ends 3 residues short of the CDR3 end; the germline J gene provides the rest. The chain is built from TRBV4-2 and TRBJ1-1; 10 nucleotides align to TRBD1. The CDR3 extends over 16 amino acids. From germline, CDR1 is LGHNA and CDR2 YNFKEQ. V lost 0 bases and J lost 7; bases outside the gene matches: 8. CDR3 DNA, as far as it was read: TGTGCCAGCAGCCAAGATCAAGGGACAGGGGCTTTTGAA. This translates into CASSQDQGTGAFE. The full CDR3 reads CASSQDQGTGAFEAFF.